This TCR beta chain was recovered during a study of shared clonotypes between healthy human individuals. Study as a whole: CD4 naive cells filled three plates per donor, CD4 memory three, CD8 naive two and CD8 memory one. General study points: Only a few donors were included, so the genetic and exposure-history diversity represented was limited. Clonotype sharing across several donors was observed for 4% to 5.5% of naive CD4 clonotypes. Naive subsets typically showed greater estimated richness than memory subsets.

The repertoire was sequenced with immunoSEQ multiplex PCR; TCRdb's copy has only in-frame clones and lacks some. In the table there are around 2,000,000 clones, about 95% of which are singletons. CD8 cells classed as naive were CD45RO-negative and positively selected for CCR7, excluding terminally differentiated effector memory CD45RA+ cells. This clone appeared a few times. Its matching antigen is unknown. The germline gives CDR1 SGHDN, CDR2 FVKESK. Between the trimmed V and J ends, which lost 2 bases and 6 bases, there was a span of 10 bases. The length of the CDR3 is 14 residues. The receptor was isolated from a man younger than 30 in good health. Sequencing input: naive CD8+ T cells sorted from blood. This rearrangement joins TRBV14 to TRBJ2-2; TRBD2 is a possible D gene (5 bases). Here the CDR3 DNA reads TGTGCCAGCAGCCAATATGGGAGTGCCGGGGAGCTGTTTTTT. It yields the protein CASSQYGSAGELFF.